This is a list of T cell receptor beta chains from one sample in a study of shared T cell receptors in the human thymus. The table came from immunoSEQ multiplex PCR; TCRdb's copy has only in-frame clones and leaves some out. The repertoire consists of approximately 730,000 clones, with over 75% occurring once and the leading ten covering around 0.0099%. These sequences were also reported in another study, on human thymus T cells.

Sequenced sample: thymocytes. Receptors originate from a girl in the first two years of life with a congenital heart defect. The CDR3 runs from the conserved cysteine through the conserved F or W. D genes are given only for firm matches. Clone size is given for some rows only: seen once, a few or many times, or a class if the clone is expanded.

clone_size d_call j_call v_call cdr3_nt cdr3_aa
. TRBD1 TRBJ2-3 TRBV5-5 TGTGCCAGCAGCGGAGGGACAGGGCGGGCAGATACGCAGTATTTT CASSGGTGRADTQYF
. . TRBJ1-1 TRBV29-1 TGCAGCGAAACCGGAGGGGTATCCGAGAACACTGAAGCTTTCTTT CSETGGVSENTEAFF
once TRBD1 TRBJ1-1 TRBV9 TGTGCCAGCAGCGTAGAGGGACAGGGGGTTGGGGAGGGCACTGAAGCTTTCTTT CASSVEGQGVGEGTEAFF
. TRBD1 TRBJ1-2 TRBV28 TGTGCCAGCAGTGTGAGCCCGGGACAGGGAAGATGGGGCTATGGCTACACCTTC CASSVSPGQGRWGYGYTF
. . TRBJ2-5 TRBV15 TGTGCCACCAGCTCTTCCCTACAGGGTCTAGAGACCCAGTACTTC CATSSSLQGLETQYF
few TRBD1 TRBJ1-2 TRBV10-3 TGTGCCATCAGGAAGAAAACAGGGGATGTTCGATATGGCTACACCTTC CAIRKKTGDVRYGYTF
. TRBD1 TRBJ1-2 TRBV25-1 TGTGCCAGCAGACGGACAGGGTTCGTCTATGGCTACACCTTC CASRRTGFVYGYTF
. . TRBJ1-6 TRBV5-6 TGTGCCAGCAGCCCGCAGGACAGCCAAGGCAGCTCCTATAATTCACCCCTCCACTTT CASSPQDSQGSSYNSPLHF
. . TRBJ1-1 TRBV14 TGTGCCAGCAGCCAAGAGTTTGTAGAAGCTTTCTTT CASSQEFVEAFF
. . TRBJ1-1 TRBV28 TGTGCCAGCAGACAAGAACGAAGGGGGGGGCAACGGACTGAAGCTTTCTTT CASRQERRGGQRTEAFF
. TRBD2 TRBJ2-1 TRBV5-1 TGCGCCAGCAGCTTTGGACTAGCGGATTTCAATGAGCAGTTCTTC CASSFGLADFNEQFF
. . TRBJ1-6 TRBV5-6 TGTGCCAGCAGTCGCAGGTACGATTCACCCCTCCACTTT CASSRRYDSPLHF
. . TRBJ2-1 TRBV6-5 TGTGCCACCGCGTCCACAAAAGCGGGTGAGCAGTTCTTC CATASTKAGEQFF
. . TRBJ1-1 TRBV5-1 TGCGCCAGCAGCTTGGTCGTGTACACCCCGGAGCCTCCTATGAACACTGAAGCTTTCTTT CASSLVVYTPEPPMNTEAFF
. . TRBJ1-1 TRBV6-5 TGTGCCAGCAGCGGGGGGGAAGGGACTGAAGCTTTCTTT CASSGGEGTEAFF
. . TRBJ2-7 TRBV14 TGTGCCAGCAGCCAAGATTCCAGTCTTAGGGGCGAGCAGTACTTC CASSQDSSLRGEQYF
. . TRBJ2-3 TRBV11-2 TGTGCCAGCAGCCCCCAGGGGGGAACAGATACGCAGTATTTT CASSPQGGTDTQYF
. . TRBJ1-3 TRBV5-4 TGTGCCAGCGTAGACAGCTCTGGAAACACCATATATTTT CASVDSSGNTIYF
. TRBD2 TRBJ2-2 TRBV10-3 TGTGCCATCAACATGGCTAGCGGGGGGCCCCACACCGGGGAGCTGTTTTTT CAINMASGGPHTGELFF
. TRBD1 TRBJ2-7 TRBV5-1 TGCGCCAGCAGCGGGACAGGGGAGGGCGAGCAGTACTTC CASSGTGEGEQYF
. TRBD1 TRBJ2-3 TRBV2 TGTGCCAGCAGCCCCGGGACAGTCGGTAGGAGCACAGATACGCAGTATTTT CASSPGTVGRSTDTQYF
. . TRBJ2-7 TRBV6-6 TGTGCCAGTAGCCTATCAAAGTCGGGGAAGCCTTACGAGCAGTACTTC CASSLSKSGKPYEQYF
. . TRBJ1-5 TRBV6-1 TGTGCCAGCAGTGAAATACGCGGGGGGGCTCAGCCCCAGCATTTT CASSEIRGGAQPQHF
. TRBD1 TRBJ1-1 TRBV7-9 TGTGCCAGCAGCTTCGTCCCGGGACAGAGACAGAACACTGAAGCTTTCTTT CASSFVPGQRQNTEAFF
. . TRBJ1-2 TRBV7-2 TGTGCCAGCAGCTTAGAGGTCAGGGCCTCGGTGGCAAACTATGGCTACACCTTC CASSLEVRASVANYGYTF
. . TRBJ2-2 TRBV4-3 TGCGCCAGCAGCCAGGTGCAGGGGGGTGACGGGGAGCTGTTTTTT CASSQVQGGDGELFF
. TRBD2 TRBJ2-3 TRBV14 TGTGCCAGCAGCCTTACGACTAAAGCGGGGCTGCCGGATACGCAGTATTTT CASSLTTKAGLPDTQYF
once TRBD1 TRBJ2-7 TRBV5-4 TGTGCCAGCAGCCTGGACAGGGGGGCCTACGAGCAGTACTTC CASSLDRGAYEQYF
. . TRBJ1-4 TRBV6-5 TGTGCCAGCAGTTACCAGGCCAAGTCTTACTTTTTT CASSYQAKSYFF
. . TRBJ2-5 TRBV13 TGTGCCAGCAGCTTCCGCTCGGGGGTGGGGGAGACCCAGTACTTC CASSFRSGVGETQYF
. . TRBJ1-1 TRBV4-1 TGCGCCAGCAGCCGCACGGGACACCGGAACACTGAAGCTTTCTTT CASSRTGHRNTEAFF
once . TRBJ1-2 TRBV5-6 TGTGCCAGCAGCCACCACGATATACAGGCTACTAACTATGGCTACACCTTC CASSHHDIQATNYGYTF
. TRBD1 TRBJ1-2 TRBV6-1 TGTGCCAGCAGTGCCCGTCAGGGACAGGGCGATGGCTACACCTTC CASSARQGQGDGYTF
. TRBD1 TRBJ1-3 TRBV25-1 TGTGCCAGCAGCCGAACCCAGGGGGGATTACGAAACACCATATATTTT CASSRTQGGLRNTIYF
. TRBD1 TRBJ2-5 TRBV19 TGTGCCAGTAGTCTAGCACCGGGACAGGGCCGGGAGACCCAGTACTTC CASSLAPGQGRETQYF
. . TRBJ1-1 TRBV6-1 TGTGCCAGCAGTGAATCCCCAGGGGTGAACACTGAAGCTTTCTTT CASSESPGVNTEAFF
few . TRBJ2-7 TRBV2 TGTGCCAGCAGTGAAAATGTCATAGACAGATTTGACTACGAGCAGTACTTC CASSENVIDRFDYEQYF
. TRBD2 TRBJ2-3 TRBV9 TGTGCCAGCAGCGTATATTCCTTAGCGGGGGTAAGCACAGATACGCAGTATTTT CASSVYSLAGVSTDTQYF
. . TRBJ2-4 TRBV6-1 TGTGCCAGCAGTGATAAGGAGGGGGCCCGAAAAAACATTCAGTACTTC CASSDKEGARKNIQYF
once . TRBJ1-2 TRBV2 TGTGCCAGCCCGAGAACAGGGAACTATGGCTACACCTTC CASPRTGNYGYTF
once . TRBJ2-1 TRBV19 TGTGCCAGTAGTATAGCCCCCTTTGATGATGGGTCGGGTTCCTACAATGAGCAGTTCTTC CASSIAPFDDGSGSYNEQFF
. TRBD1 TRBJ1-1 TRBV25-1 TGTGCCAGCAGTGAAAGTGGGACAGGGCTGACTGAAGCTTTCTTT CASSESGTGLTEAFF
once . TRBJ2-7 TRBV6-1 TGTGCCAGCAGCCAATACAGGAGGGGATTCTACGAGCAGTACTTC CASSQYRRGFYEQYF
. TRBD1 TRBJ2-5 TRBV5-6 TGTGCCAGCAGCTTGATGACAGGGGGACAGACCCAGTACTTC CASSLMTGGQTQYF
few . TRBJ1-2 TRBV6-5 TGTGCCAGCAGTACGGACGTGGACTACGGCTACACCTTC CASSTDVDYGYTF
. . TRBJ2-5 TRBV28 TGTGCCAGCAGTTGGAGCCAAGAGACCCAGTACTTC CASSWSQETQYF
. TRBD1 TRBJ1-1 TRBV5-8 TGTGCCAGCAGCATCACCGGGACAGTGGGAGGAGGCGGGTGTGGGAAGGCTTTCTTT CASSITGTVGGGGCGKAFF
. TRBD2 TRBJ2-1 TRBV2 TGTGCCAGCAGTGATTCGTTTCCGGGACTAGCGGGGGGGAGTGAGCAGTTCTTC CASSDSFPGLAGGSEQFF
once . TRBJ2-5 TRBV20-1 TGCAGTCCAGTAGCCCAAGAGACCCAGTACTTC CSPVAQETQYF
once TRBD1 TRBJ1-2 TRBV4-1 TGCGCCAGCAGCCGGGGACAGGACTATGGCTACACCTTC CASSRGQDYGYTF
. . TRBJ1-3 TRBV19 TGTGCCAGTAGTATAGGGGTCCAGGGGCGCAACCCAATATCACCGGACTCTGGAAACACCATATATTTT CASSIGVQGRNPISPDSGNTIYF
few TRBD1 TRBJ1-1 TRBV4-1 TGCGCCAGCAGCCTTAGACAGGGGGACACTGAAGCTTTCTTT CASSLRQGDTEAFF
. . TRBJ1-1 TRBV5-4 TGTGCCAGCAGCTTGGTCGCGGGAAACACTGAAGCTTTCTTT CASSLVAGNTEAFF
. . TRBJ2-7 TRBV4-1 TGCGCCAGCAGCCAAGTAGGGGCAGGGTGGGCCCTCTACGAGCAGTACTTC CASSQVGAGWALYEQYF
. TRBD1 TRBJ2-5 TRBV5-6 TGTGCCAGCAGCGGAGGGGACAGGGAAGAGACCCAGTACTTC CASSGGDREETQYF
. TRBD1 TRBJ2-7 TRBV6-1 TGTGCCGGATCACAGGGGGCCATGAGCGAGCAGTACTTC CAGSQGAMSEQYF
. . TRBJ2-6 TRBV7-8 TGTGCCAGCAGCCGAAATAAGACAGAAATCAACGTCCTGACTTTC CASSRNKTEINVLTF
few . TRBJ1-5 TRBV5-8 TGTGCCAGCGGCCTAAGGCGGAGACCTTTGCTGAATCAGCCCCAGCATTTT CASGLRRRPLLNQPQHF
. . TRBJ1-3 TRBV19 TGTGCCAGTAGTGAACAGGGCTCTGGAAACACCATATATTTT CASSEQGSGNTIYF
. TRBD1 TRBJ2-4 TRBV19 TGTGCCAGTAGTATCACGATGGGGGACAGGGGGCGTAGGGAGTACTTC CASSITMGDRGRREYF